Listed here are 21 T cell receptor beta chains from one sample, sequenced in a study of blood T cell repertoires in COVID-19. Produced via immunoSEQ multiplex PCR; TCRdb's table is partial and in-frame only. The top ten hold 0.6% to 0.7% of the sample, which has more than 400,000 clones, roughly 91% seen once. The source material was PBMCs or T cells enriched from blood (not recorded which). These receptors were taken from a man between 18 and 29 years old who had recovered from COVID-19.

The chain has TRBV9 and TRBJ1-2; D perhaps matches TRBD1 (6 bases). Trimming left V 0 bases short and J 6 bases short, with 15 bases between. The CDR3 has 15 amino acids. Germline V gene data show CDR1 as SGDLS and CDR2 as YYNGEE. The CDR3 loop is CASSVDLGGRDGYTF. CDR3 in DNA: TGTGCCAGCAGCGTAGACCTAGGGGGAAGGGATGGCTACACCTTC.

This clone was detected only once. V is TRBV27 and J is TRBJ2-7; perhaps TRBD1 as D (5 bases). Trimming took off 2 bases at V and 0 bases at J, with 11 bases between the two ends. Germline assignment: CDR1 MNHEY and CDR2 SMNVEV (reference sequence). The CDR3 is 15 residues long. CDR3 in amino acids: CASSLTGQPSYEQYF. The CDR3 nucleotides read TGTGCCAGCAGTTTAACTGGACAACCCTCCTACGAGCAGTACTTC.

The CDR3 bases are TGCAGTGCTAGTCCGGTACGAGGCACAGATACGCAGTATTTT. As protein: CSASPVRGTDTQYF. V usage is TRBV20-1 and J usage is TRBJ2-3; no firm D call. Deletions cut 3 bases from V and 1 base from J, with 11 bases between. Germline V gene sequence: CDR1 DFQATT, CDR2 SNEGSKA (reference sequence). The CDR3 has 14 amino acids.

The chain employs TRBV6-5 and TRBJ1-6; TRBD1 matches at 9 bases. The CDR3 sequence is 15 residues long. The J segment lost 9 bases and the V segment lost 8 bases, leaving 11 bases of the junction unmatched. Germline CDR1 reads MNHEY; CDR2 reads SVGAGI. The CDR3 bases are TGTGCCAGCCTCCGGTCGGGACAGGGTAGTTCACCCCTCCACTTT. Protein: CASLRSGQGSSPLHF.

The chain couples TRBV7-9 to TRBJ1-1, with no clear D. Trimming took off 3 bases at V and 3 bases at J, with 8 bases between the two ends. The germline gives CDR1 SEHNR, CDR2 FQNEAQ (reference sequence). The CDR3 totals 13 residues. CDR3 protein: CASSLAGHTEAFF. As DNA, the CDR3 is TGTGCCAGCAGCTTGGCAGGCCACACTGAAGCTTTCTTT.

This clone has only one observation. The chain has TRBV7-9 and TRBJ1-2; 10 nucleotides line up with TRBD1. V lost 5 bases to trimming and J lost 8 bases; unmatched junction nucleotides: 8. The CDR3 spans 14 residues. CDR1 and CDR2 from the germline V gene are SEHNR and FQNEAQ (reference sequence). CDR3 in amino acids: CASSPRQGAEGYTF. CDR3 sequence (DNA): TGTGCCAGCAGCCCTCGACAGGGGGCAGAAGGCTACACCTTC.

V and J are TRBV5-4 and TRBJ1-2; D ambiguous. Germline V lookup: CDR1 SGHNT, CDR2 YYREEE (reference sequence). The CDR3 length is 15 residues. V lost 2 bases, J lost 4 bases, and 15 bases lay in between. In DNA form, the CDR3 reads TGTGCCAGCAGCTTAACCCCTACTAGTTCCTATGGCTACACCTTC. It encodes CASSLTPTSSYGYTF.

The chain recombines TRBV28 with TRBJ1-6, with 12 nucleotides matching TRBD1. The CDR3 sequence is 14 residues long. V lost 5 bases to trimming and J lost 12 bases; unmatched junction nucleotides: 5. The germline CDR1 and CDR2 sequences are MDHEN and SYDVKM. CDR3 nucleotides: TGTGCCAGCAGTCCGGGACAGGGGGCTTTACCCCTCCACTTT. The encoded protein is CASSPGQGALPLHF.

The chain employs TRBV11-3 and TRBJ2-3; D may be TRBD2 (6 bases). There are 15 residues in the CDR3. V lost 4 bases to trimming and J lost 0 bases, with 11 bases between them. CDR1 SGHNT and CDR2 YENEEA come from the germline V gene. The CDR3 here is CASSSDGTSTDTQYF. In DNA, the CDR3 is TGTGCCAGCAGCTCAGACGGGACTAGCACAGATACGCAGTATTTT.

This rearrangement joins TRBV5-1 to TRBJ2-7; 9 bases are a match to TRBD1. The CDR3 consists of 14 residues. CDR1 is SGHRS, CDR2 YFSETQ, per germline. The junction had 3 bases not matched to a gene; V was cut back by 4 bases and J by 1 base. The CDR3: CASSPGTGSYEQYF. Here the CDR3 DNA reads TGCGCCAGCAGCCCGGGGACAGGGTCCTACGAGCAGTACTTC.

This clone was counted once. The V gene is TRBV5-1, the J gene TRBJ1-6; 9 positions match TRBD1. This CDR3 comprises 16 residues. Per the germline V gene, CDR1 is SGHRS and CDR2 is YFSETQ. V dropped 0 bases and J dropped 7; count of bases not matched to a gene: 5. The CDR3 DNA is TGCGCCAGCAGCTTGGCGGGACAGGGAAAGAATTCACCCCTCCACTTT. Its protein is CASSLAGQGKNSPLHF. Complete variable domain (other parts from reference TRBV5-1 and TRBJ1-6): KAGVTQTPRYLIKTRGQQVTLSCSPISGHRSVSWYQQTPGQGLQFLFEYFSETQRNKGNFPGRFSGRQFSNSRSEMNVSTLELGDSALYLCASSLAGQGKNSPLHFGNGTRLTVT.

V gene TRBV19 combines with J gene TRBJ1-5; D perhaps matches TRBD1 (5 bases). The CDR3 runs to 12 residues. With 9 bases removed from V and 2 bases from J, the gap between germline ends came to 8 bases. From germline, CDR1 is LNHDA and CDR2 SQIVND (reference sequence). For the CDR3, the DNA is TGTGCCAGCGTGACAGGCAATCAGCCCCAGCATTTT. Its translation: CASVTGNQPQHF.

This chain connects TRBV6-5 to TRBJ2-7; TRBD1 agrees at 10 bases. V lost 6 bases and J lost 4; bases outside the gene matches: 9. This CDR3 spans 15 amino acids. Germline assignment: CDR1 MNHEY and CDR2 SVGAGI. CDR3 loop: CASSASGQGYYEQYF. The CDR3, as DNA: TGTGCCAGCAGCGCCTCGGGACAGGGGTATTACGAGCAGTACTTC.

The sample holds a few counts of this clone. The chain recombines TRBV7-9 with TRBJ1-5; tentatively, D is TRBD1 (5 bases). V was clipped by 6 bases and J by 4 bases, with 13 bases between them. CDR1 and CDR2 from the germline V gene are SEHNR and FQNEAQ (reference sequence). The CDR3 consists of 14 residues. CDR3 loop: CASSMGGLNQPQHF. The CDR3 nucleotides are TGTGCCAGCAGTATGGGGGGGTTAAATCAGCCCCAGCATTTT.

CDR3 sequence (DNA): TGCAGCGTTGCTGGGGGGTGGACAGGGAGAGGGGAGAACACTGAAGCTTTCTTT. It yields the protein CSVAGGWTGRGENTEAFF. The rearrangement links TRBV29-1 to TRBJ1-1; TRBD1 matches at 8 bases. J lost 1 base, V lost 4 bases, and 17 bases had no gene match. This CDR3 has 18 residues. Germline CDR1 SQVTM, CDR2 ANQGSEA.

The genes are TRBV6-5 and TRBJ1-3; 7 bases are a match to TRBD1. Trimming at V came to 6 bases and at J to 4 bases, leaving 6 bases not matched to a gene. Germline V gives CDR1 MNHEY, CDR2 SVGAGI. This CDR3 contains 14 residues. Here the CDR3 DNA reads TGTGCCAGCAGGCCGACAGGGTACGGAAACACCATATATTTT. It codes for CASRPTGYGNTIYF.

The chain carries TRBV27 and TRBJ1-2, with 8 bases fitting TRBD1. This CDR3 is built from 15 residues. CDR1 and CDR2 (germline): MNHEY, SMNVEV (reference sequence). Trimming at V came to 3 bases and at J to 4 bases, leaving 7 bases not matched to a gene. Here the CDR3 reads CASSFSSRGPYGYTF. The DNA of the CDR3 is TGTGCCAGCAGTTTTTCATCCAGGGGGCCCTATGGCTACACCTTC.

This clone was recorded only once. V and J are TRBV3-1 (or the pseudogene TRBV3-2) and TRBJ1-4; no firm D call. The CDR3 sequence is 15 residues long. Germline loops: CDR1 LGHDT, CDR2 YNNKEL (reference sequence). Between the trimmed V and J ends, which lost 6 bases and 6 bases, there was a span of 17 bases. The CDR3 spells CASSLGSGSYEKLFF. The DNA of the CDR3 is TGTGCCAGCAGTCTAGGCTCGGGGTCATATGAAAAACTGTTTTTT.

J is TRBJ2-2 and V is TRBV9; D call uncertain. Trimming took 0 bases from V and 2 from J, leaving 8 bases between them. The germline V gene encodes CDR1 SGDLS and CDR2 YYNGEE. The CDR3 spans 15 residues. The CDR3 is CASSVEAVNTGELFF. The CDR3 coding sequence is TGTGCCAGCAGCGTAGAGGCGGTCAACACCGGGGAGCTGTTTTTT.

In DNA form, the CDR3 reads TGTGCCAGCAGCCTCGGAGGAGGCGAGCAGTACTTC. As protein: CASSLGGGEQYF. V gene TRBV9 combines with J gene TRBJ2-7; possible D gene TRBD2, 5 bases. Germline CDR1 SGDLS, CDR2 YYNGEE. V shed 4 bases and J shed 6 bases, with 11 bases lying between them. CDR3 size: 12 residues.

The CDR3 spells CASSRQGSPLHF. The DNA of the CDR3 is TGTGCCAGCAGCCGACAGGGTTCACCCCTCCACTTT. The rearrangement joins TRBV3-1 (or the pseudogene TRBV3-2) to TRBJ1-6; TRBD1 aligns across 7 bases. This CDR3 contains 12 residues. CDR1 and CDR2 from the germline V gene are LGHDT and YNNKEL (reference sequence). J gave up 9 bases and V 4 bases, and 0 bases lay outside the gene matches.